This TCR beta chain was identified in a study of blood T cell repertoires in COVID-19. The overall study: Nucleic acid was either cDNA or gDNA, and it came from T cells, B-cell-depleted T cells, or PBMCs.

Deletions cut 5 bases from V and 0 bases from J, with 8 bases between. The length of the CDR3 is 13 residues. CDR1 is SGHNT and CDR2 is YYREEE in the germline V gene (reference sequence). Which cohort a participant joined came from the clinical history participants gave. Each recovered donor of Cohort 3 presented with two negative PCRs, clearance, or symptom resolution. Source study methods: By means of reference gene primer amplification, nucleated cell counts were estimated. The repertoire was sequenced with immunoSEQ multiplex PCR; TCRdb's copy has only in-frame clones and lacks some. Clone size and the V and J calls come from that table; the DNA yielded D and trimming. This sample has about 140,000 clones, with 75% to 90% found just once.

The origin of this receptor is a man aged 55 to 69 who had recovered from COVID-19. This sequence joins TRBV5-4 and TRBJ1-2; the D is unclear. Sequencing input: PBMCs or T cells enriched from blood (not recorded which). The CDR3 loop is CASSRQPNYGYTF. The CDR3 nucleotides are TGTGCCAGCAGTAGACAACCTAACTATGGCTACACCTTC.